A selection of T cell receptor beta chains follows, all from one sample in a study of cytomegalovirus exposure and HLA in healthy donors. The assay was immunoSEQ multiplex PCR, and TCRdb's table has in-frame clones only and misses some. Of roughly 160,000 clones in the sample, about 80% were seen once. Sequenced input: PBMCs. All receptors come from a man younger than 40 in good health and CMV-seronegative. Both conserved end residues are part of each CDR3. The D gene is left open where the match is weak. For some rows the clone size is stated as once, few or many, or as a class when expanded; others skip it.

D gene | clone size | J gene | V gene | CDR3 DNA | CDR3 protein
TRBD1 | NA | TRBJ1-3 | TRBV19 | TGTGCCAGTAGTCGGGGGCAGGGGGCGCCTGGAAACACCATATATTTT | CASSRGQGAPGNTIYF
NA | NA | TRBJ1-1 | TRBV10-3 | TGTGCCATCAGTGAGTCGTTCGGGTACACTGAAGCTTTCTTT | CAISESFGYTEAFF
TRBD1 | NA | TRBJ1-1 | TRBV6-1 | TGTGCCAGCAGTGGGGGACAGTTGAACACTGGAGCTTTCTTT | CASSGGQLNTGAFF
TRBD1 | NA | TRBJ2-7 | TRBV15 | TGTGCCACCAGCAGGGGGACAGGGGGAATGAGTGAGCAGTACTTC | CATSRGTGGMSEQYF
NA | NA | TRBJ1-2 | TRBV27 | TGTGCCAGCAGTTTTAGGGCGGGCTATGGCTACACCTTC | CASSFRAGYGYTF
TRBD1 | NA | TRBJ1-1 | TRBV6-5 | TGTGCCAGCAGTCTTGACAGGGCTGAAGCTTTCTTT | CASSLDRAEAFF
TRBD2 | NA | TRBJ2-1 | TRBV5-1 | TGCGCCAGCAGCCCAATACCTCCGACTAGCGGGGGGGCGGATGAGCAGTTCTTC | CASSPIPPTSGGADEQFF
TRBD1 | NA | TRBJ2-6 | TRBV5-6 | TGTGCCAGCAGCTTGTATGGACAGGTTAACTCTGGGGCCAACGTCCTGACTTTC | CASSLYGQVNSGANVLTF
TRBD1 | NA | TRBJ1-2 | TRBV25-1 | TGTGCCACAAAGGGGGCGTACGGCTACACCTTC | CATKGAYGYTF
NA | NA | TRBJ2-1 | TRBV6-5 | TGTGCCAGCAAGCGGGCATCCTACAATGAGCAGTTCTTC | CASKRASYNEQFF
NA | NA | TRBJ1-6 | TRBV30 | TGTGCCTGGACGGGGAGCTCCTATAATTCACCCCTCCACTTT | CAWTGSSYNSPLHF
TRBD2 | NA | TRBJ2-5 | TRBV9 | TGTGCCAGCAGCGTAGGTGGGGAGGGAGAGACCCAGTACTTC | CASSVGGEGETQYF
NA | NA | TRBJ2-7 | TRBV10-1 | TGCGCCAGCAGTGACGGCTACGAGCAGTACTTC | CASSDGYEQYF
NA | NA | TRBJ2-2 | TRBV6-5 | TGTGCCAGCAGACTGCCGGGAATCACCGGGGAGCTGTTTTTT | CASRLPGITGELFF
TRBD2 | NA | TRBJ2-3 | TRBV6-5 | TGTGCCAGCAGCGCGGGGGGGCCAGGAGATACGCAGTATTTT | CASSAGGPGDTQYF
TRBD1 | NA | TRBJ2-7 | TRBV4-1 | TGCGCCAGCAGCTCCTGGACAGGGCCCAACGAGCAGTACTTC | CASSSWTGPNEQYF
NA | once | TRBJ1-2 | TRBV18 | TGTGCCAGCTCAACTACCGGGGGGTCTGACTATGGCTACACCTTC | CASSTTGGSDYGYTF
NA | few | TRBJ2-3 | TRBV9 | TGTGCCAGCAGCACCGCCCCGGGGTCGCTTGCGCAGTATTTT | CASSTAPGSLAQYF
NA | NA | TRBJ1-2 | TRBV11-1 | TGTGCCAGCAGCTCCCAGGGCGGAGATGGCTACACCTTC | CASSSQGGDGYTF
TRBD1 | once | TRBJ1-1 | TRBV6-6 | TGTGCCAGCAGTCCTACGACAGGGTTCACTGAAGCTTTCTTT | CASSPTTGFTEAFF
NA | NA | TRBJ1-1 | TRBV6-6 | TGTGCCAGCAGTTACTCAGGGGGTACTGAAGCTTTCTTT | CASSYSGGTEAFF
TRBD1 | NA | TRBJ2-7 | TRBV10-3 | TGTGCCACGACCGGGACAGGGAGCTCCTACGAGCAGTACTTC | CATTGTGSSYEQYF
NA | few | TRBJ1-5 | TRBV10-3 | TGTGCCATCAGCCTAGCGAGCAATCAGCCCCAGCATTTT | CAISLASNQPQHF
TRBD1 | NA | TRBJ2-1 | TRBV28 | TGTGCCAGCAGCCTGGGACAGGGACCCTACAATGAGCAGTTCTTC | CASSLGQGPYNEQFF
TRBD2 | NA | TRBJ2-3 | TRBV5-3 | TGTGCCAGAAGCACCGCGGGCCCAGCGGGGGGATGCACAGATACGCAGTATTTT | CARSTAGPAGGCTDTQYF
TRBD2 | NA | TRBJ2-1 | TRBV9 | TGTGCCAGCACCAGGACTAGCGGGGGGGCGCATGAGCAGTTCTTC | CASTRTSGGAHEQFF
NA | NA | TRBJ2-6 | TRBV7-2 | TGTGCCAGCAGCCCCGGAGGGCGGGTCTTGGGTTGGGCCAACGTCCTGACTTTC | CASSPGGRVLGWANVLTF
NA | NA | TRBJ2-5 | TRBV5-6 | TGTGCCAGCAGCTTTTCGGGGTTGCAAGAGACCCAGTACTTC | CASSFSGLQETQYF
NA | NA | TRBJ1-5 | TRBV11-1 | TGTGCCAGCAGCTTAACTGCCTCCTATAGCAATCAGCCCCAGCATTTT | CASSLTASYSNQPQHF
NA | NA | TRBJ2-7 | TRBV6-5 | TGTGCCAGCAGGGGCGGAGGGGTCGACGAGCAGTACTTC | CASRGGGVDEQYF
NA | NA | TRBJ2-5 | TRBV28 | TGTGCCAGCAGTTCGGCCAGGGAGACCCAGTACTTC | CASSSARETQYF
NA | NA | TRBJ2-7 | TRBV6-4 | TGTGCCAGCCCCGGGATTAGTAGCGAGCAGTACTTC | CASPGISSEQYF
NA | NA | TRBJ2-7 | TRBV27 | TGTGCCAGCAGTTTTGGGCAGGGGTCCTACGAGCAGTACTTC | CASSFGQGSYEQYF
TRBD1 | NA | TRBJ1-1 | TRBV5-1 | TGCGCCAGCAGCTTGGCGGGACAGACGACTGCTGAAGCTTTCTTT | CASSLAGQTTAEAFF
TRBD2 | NA | TRBJ2-3 | TRBV2 | TGTGCCAGCAGTGGGGAGGCGGGGGGGCCGTCAGATACGCAGTATTTT | CASSGEAGGPSDTQYF
TRBD2 | NA | TRBJ2-1 | TRBV29-1 | TGCAGCGTTGAATCTAGTAGCGGGGGACTCTTTGGGAATGAGCAGTTCTTC | CSVESSSGGLFGNEQFF
NA | NA | TRBJ2-4 | TRBV28 | TGTGCCAGCAGCGAGATTGGCATTCAGTACTTC | CASSEIGIQYF
NA | NA | TRBJ2-1 | TRBV28 | TGTGCCAGCAGTTTGGCCGGGACTGGTACCTACAATGAGCAGTTCTTC | CASSLAGTGTYNEQFF
TRBD2 | NA | TRBJ2-7 | TRBV5-1 | TGCGCCAGCAGCTTGGCCGCGTTGACTAGCGGGAGTAGCGAGCAGTACTTC | CASSLAALTSGSSEQYF
NA | few | TRBJ2-1 | TRBV5-8 | TGTGCCAGCAGCTTGGGTGCGGTGTACAATGAGCAGTTCTTC | CASSLGAVYNEQFF
NA | once | TRBJ2-7 | TRBV4-3 | TGCGCCAGCAGCCAAGGACCAGGCGAGCCTTACGAGCAGTACTTC | CASSQGPGEPYEQYF
NA | NA | TRBJ1-1 | TRBV10-3 | TGTGCCACCCTACAGGGTTTGAACACTGAAGCTTTCTTT | CATLQGLNTEAFF
NA | NA | TRBJ1-3 | TRBV5-1 | TGCGCCAGCAGCTTAGAGTCGCTAAACACCATATATTTT | CASSLESLNTIYF
NA | NA | TRBJ2-1 | TRBV28 | TGTGCCAGCAGTTTGCGGCCTTTAAGCTCCTACAATGAGCAGTTCTTC | CASSLRPLSSYNEQFF
TRBD2 | NA | TRBJ2-7 | TRBV5-4 | TGTGCCAGCAGCCCGTCGGGACTACCGTATGGCGAGCAGTACTTC | CASSPSGLPYGEQYF
NA | once | TRBJ2-7 | TRBV12-2 | TGTGCAAGTCGCTTTCCACGACTAGCGGGGACATACGAGCAGTACTTC | CASRFPRLAGTYEQYF
NA | NA | TRBJ2-1 | TRBV5-6 | TGTGCCAGCAGATTGGGGTCTCGCGATGAGCAGTTCTTC | CASRLGSRDEQFF
TRBD1 | NA | TRBJ1-5 | TRBV25-1 | TGTGCCAGCATGGGACAGGGGTTCAATCAGCCCCAGCATTTT | CASMGQGFNQPQHF
TRBD1 | NA | TRBJ2-7 | TRBV19 | TGTGCCAGTAGTATCCGGGACAGGGGGCCCTACGAGCAGTACTTC | CASSIRDRGPYEQYF
TRBD1 | NA | TRBJ1-6 | TRBV7-2 | TGTGCCAGCAGCCCGCGACCGACAGGGGTCGGTAATTCACCCCTCCACTTT | CASSPRPTGVGNSPLHF
TRBD2 | few | TRBJ2-1 | TRBV7-9 | TGTGCCAGCAGGCCTCGACTAGCCTCCCACAATGAGCAGTTCTTC | CASRPRLASHNEQFF
NA | NA | TRBJ1-1 | TRBV7-9 | TGTGCCAGCAGAGAGGGCCAAGTGAACACTGAAGCTTTCTTT | CASREGQVNTEAFF
NA | once | TRBJ1-4 | TRBV9 | TGTGCCAGCAGCGCCGCGGGGCAGCTTAATGAAAAACTGTTTTTT | CASSAAGQLNEKLFF
NA | NA | TRBJ2-2 | TRBV6-4 | TGTGCCAGCAGTGGGGACTCCACCGGGGAGCTGTTTTTT | CASSGDSTGELFF
TRBD1 | NA | TRBJ2-1 | TRBV5-6 | TGTGCCAGCAGCTTTACGGGACAGGGCTGGAATGAGCAGTTCTTC | CASSFTGQGWNEQFF